This T cell receptor (beta chain) comes out of a study of cytotoxic CD8 clonotypes in ibrutinib-treated CLL (dated by TCRdb to 2020 to 2022). Context from the whole study: The cohort had some eleven relapsed/refractory and roughly 15 treatment-naive patients; roughly 18 were IGHV unmutated. Partial responses were observed in some 24 patients and complete responses in 2; after a median follow-up of around 68 months, remission was maintained in approximately 14 patients and progression was observed in approximately 12. On average, each sample had roughly 260,000 productive templates and 100,000 or so productive rearrangements. Longitudinal samples were available for 26 of the 86 trial participants. Response samples were obtained after a median of about 13 months of treatment, with a range of about 6 to 40 months. All remission and progressive disease samples were collected while patients were still receiving ibrutinib. Cryopreserved peripheral blood mononuclear cells were obtained prior to treatment, at the time of response, and at either disease progression or sustained remission. What the study reported, not specific to this receptor: Lymph node repertoires were not examined, and the timing of sampling was not matched between patients in sustained remission and those whose disease progressed. Clonality rose at ibrutinib response, remained stable during sustained remission, and dropped back toward baseline at progression. Baseline clonality was found to be higher than that of age-matched healthy donors and was strongly correlated with circulating CD8+ T-cell counts. Public clonotypes were rare and either shrank or stayed stable during treatment, and the rise in clonality at ibrutinib response reflected expansion of private clonotypes.

Of note for this clone: Its antigen has not been determined. It has no much larger one-base neighbor in the sample; base qualities were not kept.

The goal of deep resolution MiSeq sequencing was a depth between 1 in 1 million and 1 in 200,000 T cells, and coverage averaged 10x per clonotype. The immunoSEQ hsTCRB Kit was used to generate TCR beta libraries. In the source study's methods: The data were analyzed with ImmunoSEQ Analyzer and ImmunoSEQ Data Assistant, and V, D and J gene assignments followed IMGT definitions. Clonality, with values ranging from 0 to 1, was calculated as one minus the normalized Shannon entropy of productive rearrangement frequencies. Public clonotype analysis was restricted to overrepresented clonotypes comprising at least 0.05% of each patient's repertoire. Some 13 age-matched healthy donor repertoires from immuneACCESS served as clonality controls. In its TCRdb copy, this immuneACCESS table keeps in-frame sequences only and misses some clones. Where compared with another copy, unresolved V genes explain less than half of these, and the others have no known cause. V, J and clone size are those of that table, while D and trimming were read from the DNA. The sample profile shows some 200,000 clones; roughly 77% of them were found once. 5.9% of the sample belongs to the ten largest clones.

Relative to germline, V is 0 bases shorter and J is 1 base shorter, with 11 bases between their ends. CDR1 and CDR2, looked up from the germline V gene, are SNHLY and FYNNEI. The CDR3 numbers 16 residues from cysteine through phenylalanine. Kept here is only the CDR3 DNA, which spans 48 bases and is read in frame from base 1. Interpreted using the paper, the time point label stands for: about 11 months on ibrutinib. For TCR beta library preparation, about 2 micrograms of genomic DNA were extracted from the cryopreserved PBMCs. Longitudinal blood samples from CLL patients on ibrutinib monotherapy underwent high-throughput TCR beta sequencing. The patients took part in an open-label, single-center phase 2 trial of ibrutinib monotherapy.

This TCR was recovered from a human donor with chronic lymphocytic leukemia. This specimen consisted of PBMCs, obtained after 12 months of ibrutinib treatment. The rearranged chain carries TRBV2 and TRBJ2-3, with a weak D call of TRBD2 (5 bases match). The DNA reads TGTGCCAGCAGTGAAGCGGGAGACTTCCGCACAGATACGCAGTATTTT. Translated, it reads CASSEAGDFRTDTQYF.